Listed below are T cell receptor beta chains from one sample, sequenced in a study of sequential checkpoint blockade in melanoma. Sequenced by immunoSEQ multiplex PCR; TCRdb stores in-frame clones only, minus some. Of 5,500 to 6,500 clones listed, about 25% are singletons. This sample comprised tumor tissue (inferred from file names), obtained from a patient given nivolumab and ipilimumab in sequence. These TCRs come from a human donor with melanoma. CDR3s leave out the opening cysteine and the closing phenylalanine or tryptophan. The order of the fields is clone size, V gene, CDR3 protein. Clone size is stated in some rows and not others, as once, few, many or a class when expanded.

>-|TRBV19
ASSITGTGASSGNTIY
>-|TRBV28
ASSPGNSPLH
>few|TRBV28
ASSFQGPGRSGNTIY
>many|TRBV11-3
ASSLGRGQGGELF
>medium-sized|TRBV28
ASSMDRGRGGYT
>few|TRBV11-3
ASRSEGASNNSPLH
>medium-sized|TRBV6-8
ASSYLQGTGGGYT
>many|TRBV4-1
ASSRGGGGRAYNEQF
>-|TRBV6-8
AISAGTGAPEAF
>medium-sized|TRBV10-3
AISESPARGYGYT
>-|TRBV7-7
ASSGRDRAFGNEQF
>-|TRBV6-8
ASSYSRGDTEAF
>-|TRBV11-3
ASSLGTGLSYNEQF
>-|TRBV19
ASRSRTGRATSGYT
>-|TRBV11-3
ASRSAGTGVTYEQY
>-|TRBV9
ASSVLMGEAF
>medium-sized|TRBV6-1
ASSEVPDRSSRSSEQY